This T cell receptor beta chain was documented in a study of blood T cell repertoires in COVID-19. Remarks on this clone: This CDR3 is also generated by other DNA sequences in the sample.

In the authors' workflow: From reference gene primer amplification, estimates of nucleated cell counts were derived. Using immunoSEQ multiplex PCR, the repertoire was profiled, and TCRdb retains in-frame clones only, with some absent. That table supplies the V and J calls and clone size; D and trimming were determined from the DNA. The sample contains about 100,000 clones, around 86% of which appear only once. V trimming: 5 bases; J trimming: 0 bases; junction bases outside the gene matches: 7. Germline CDR1 SGHRS, CDR2 YFSETQ. CDR3 length: 15 residues. Material for sequencing was peripheral blood. The source is a man aged 60-69 years with acute or convalescent COVID-19. V usage is TRBV5-1 and J usage is TRBJ2-7; 8 nucleotides match TRBD2. CDR3: CASSPRLASSYEQYF. The CDR3 DNA follows: TGCGCCAGCAGTCCGAGACTAGCGAGCTCCTACGAGCAGTACTTC.